The 21 T cell receptor beta chains below all came from one sample that was sequenced in a study of control samples from healthy donors and cancer patients. Using immunoSEQ multiplex PCR, the repertoire was profiled, and TCRdb retains in-frame clones only, with some absent. The repertoire holds fewer than 90,000 clones, over 85% seen once, with about 1.9% in the top ten. The sample taken for sequencing was PBMCs. These receptor sequences come from a woman aged 55-69 years with head and neck cancer.

The rearrangement joins TRBV20-1 to TRBJ1-5; D possibly corresponds to TRBD1 (6 bases). The V end was cut by 3 bases, the J end by 8 bases, with 17 bases between. This CDR3 spans 14 amino acids. CDR1 is DFQATT, CDR2 SNEGSKA, per germline (reference sequence). The CDR3 reads CSASGDGGSKPQHF. For the CDR3, the DNA is TGCAGTGCTAGTGGGGACGGGGGCTCCAAGCCCCAGCATTTT.

This clone appeared a single time. The chain is built from TRBV19 and TRBJ1-2; TRBD1 matches 7 bases. From germline, CDR1 is LNHDA and CDR2 SQIVND (reference sequence). The CDR3 has 15 amino acids. V was pared by 5 bases and J by 4 bases, with 10 bases of the junction left unmatched. The CDR3 bases are TGTGCCAGTAGTCCCTCCCTGGACAGGCGCTATGGCTACACCTTC. Translated: CASSPSLDRRYGYTF.

The count of this clone is one. The chain employs TRBV29-1 and TRBJ2-1, with 11 bases matching TRBD2. This CDR3 has 12 residues. Germline-derived CDR1 and CDR2 are SQVTM and ANQGSEA. V shed 6 bases and J 7 bases; nucleotides not matched to a gene: 2. CDR3 nucleotides: TGCAGCGTCGGGACTAGCGGTAATGAGCAGTTCTTC. Translating it yields CSVGTSGNEQFF.

The gene calls are TRBV6-5 and TRBJ2-1; 7 bases align to TRBD2. Germline V gene lookup returns CDR1 MNHEY and CDR2 SVGAGI. Trimming cost V 7 bases and J 7 bases; bases outside gene matches: 10. The CDR3 contains 14 residues. The CDR3 sequence is CASTLASKTNEQFF. For the CDR3, the DNA is TGTGCCAGCACACTAGCGTCAAAAACTAATGAGCAGTTCTTC.

The chain uses TRBV7-9 and TRBJ1-1, with a possible D match to TRBD1 (5 bases). Trimming cost V 5 bases and J 3 bases, with 19 bases left between them. This CDR3 comprises 16 residues. The germline V gene encodes CDR1 SEHNR and CDR2 FQNEAQ (reference sequence). This CDR3 is CASSDGGGTGYTEAFF. In DNA form, the CDR3 reads TGTGCCAGCAGCGATGGTGGGGGAACTGGCTACACTGAAGCTTTCTTT.

The genes are TRBV5-4 and TRBJ1-4; tentatively, D is TRBD1 (5 bases). V gave up 0 bases and J gave up 7 bases, with 19 bases separating them. Looked up from germline, CDR1 is SGHNT and CDR2 is YYREEE (reference sequence). This CDR3 contains 17 residues. CDR3 region: CASSLGGTEVTGEKLFF. The CDR3 region has the DNA TGTGCCAGCAGCTTGGGAGGGACGGAGGTGACGGGTGAAAAACTGTTTTTT.

V gene TRBV2 combines with J gene TRBJ2-2; no reliable D call. The V gene lost 2 bases and the J gene lost 4 bases, with 5 bases spanning the gap. Germline V gene lookup returns CDR1 SNHLY and CDR2 FYNNEI. This CDR3 region has 13 residues. The CDR3 loop reads CASSELFTGELFF. The CDR3 region has the DNA TGTGCCAGCAGTGAACTATTCACCGGGGAGCTGTTTTTT.

This clone has a single count. V usage is TRBV15 and J usage is TRBJ2-5; 9 positions match TRBD2. Germline V gene lookup returns CDR1 LNHNV and CDR2 YYDKDF (reference sequence). V lost 0 bases and J lost 6; bases outside the gene matches: 8. The CDR3 loop spans 16 amino acids. The CDR3 here is CATSRDQAGGPKTQYF. The CDR3 DNA reads as TGTGCCACCAGCAGAGATCAGGCGGGAGGGCCAAAGACCCAGTACTTC.

V is TRBV6-5 and J is TRBJ1-3, with TRBD1 identical over 7 bases. The V segment lost 10 bases and the J segment 7 bases; nucleotides outside the gene matches: 13. Germline V CDR1 and CDR2: MNHEY, SVGAGI. This CDR3 is 14 amino acids long. The chain's CDR3 is CATIQGPLGNTIYF. Written as DNA, the CDR3 is TGTGCCACTATACAGGGGCCGTTGGGGAACACCATATATTTT.

This clone was seen just once. The rearrangement links TRBV15 to TRBJ2-3; D possibly corresponds to TRBD2 (5 bases). The CDR3 totals 16 residues. Between the trimmed V and J ends, which lost 5 bases and 2 bases, there was a span of 17 bases. Germline loops: CDR1 LNHNV, CDR2 YYDKDF (reference sequence). CDR3 loop: CATSADGGRPTDTQYF. In nucleotides, the CDR3 is TGTGCCACCAGCGCGGACGGCGGGCGACCCACAGATACGCAGTATTTT.

The chain has TRBV9 and TRBJ2-2; 8 positions agree with TRBD2. V was clipped by 2 bases and J by 0 bases; unmatched bases: 6. This CDR3 contains 17 residues. Germline CDR1 SGDLS, CDR2 YYNGEE. The CDR3 sequence is CASSVPSREANTGELFF. The CDR3 DNA follows: TGTGCCAGCAGCGTCCCTTCGCGGGAGGCGAACACCGGGGAGCTGTTTTTT.

The V and J genes are TRBV6-6 and TRBJ2-7; D might be TRBD1 or TRBD2, each matching 5 bases. From germline, CDR1 is MNHNY and CDR2 SVGAGI (reference sequence). V gave up 2 bases and J gave up 3 bases, with 11 bases separating them. CDR3 size: 14 residues. CDR3 sequence (DNA): TGTGCCAGCAGTTACGTGGGACCAGGCTACGAGCAGTACTTC. Translated: CASSYVGPGYEQYF.

The CDR3 DNA reads as TGTGCCAGCAGTTACTCGGGGACTAGCGGACGGGTTCCATACTACGAGCAGTACTTC. Its protein is CASSYSGTSGRVPYYEQYF. V gene TRBV6-2 or TRBV6-3 combines with J gene TRBJ2-7; 11 nucleotides align to TRBD2. The CDR3 contains 19 residues. Germline CDR1 MNHEY, CDR2 SVGEGT. Unmatched junction bases numbered 13, after V lost 0 bases and J lost 3 bases.

The chain employs TRBV2 and TRBJ2-1, with D tentatively TRBD2 (6 bases). Germline V gene data show CDR1 as SNHLY and CDR2 as FYNNEI. Between the trimmed V and J ends, which lost 3 bases and 9 bases, there was a span of 6 bases. This CDR3 has 11 residues. CDR3 DNA: TGTGCCAGCAGTGAGGAGGGTGAGCAGTTCTTC. The encoded protein is CASSEEGEQFF.

The chain links TRBV10-3 to TRBJ2-5; D is unresolved. Trimming cost V 8 bases and J 3 bases, with 10 bases left between them. The CDR3 has 12 amino acids. From germline, CDR1 is ENHRY and CDR2 SYGVKD. The CDR3 DNA reads as TGTGCCATCTCCAGGAGCAAAGAGACCCAGTACTTC. Amino acids: CAISRSKETQYF.

The V gene is TRBV27, the J gene TRBJ2-7; TRBD1 matches 7 bases. The CDR3 runs 18 residues. Per germline, CDR1 MNHEY and CDR2 SMNVEV (reference sequence). Unmatched junction bases numbered 16, after V lost 3 bases and J lost 2 bases. For the CDR3, the DNA is TGTGCCAGCAGTTTGTCGAATACGCTACGGGACAGAGCCTACGAGCAGTACTTC. This gives the protein CASSLSNTLRDRAYEQYF.

This sequence joins TRBV6-5 and TRBJ2-7, with 9 positions matching TRBD1. This CDR3 has 15 residues. CDR1 and CDR2 (germline): MNHEY, SVGAGI. The ends lost 7 bases at V and 2 bases at J; junction bases unmatched: 9. The CDR3 protein is CASKKGTGTTYEQYF. In nucleotides, the CDR3 is TGTGCCAGCAAAAAAGGGACAGGGACCACCTACGAGCAGTACTTC.

J is TRBJ2-1 and V is TRBV5-1, with 11 bases that match TRBD1. The CDR3 sequence is 16 residues long. V was clipped by 1 base and J by 9 bases; unmatched bases: 9. CDR1 and CDR2 from the germline V gene are SGHRS and YFSETQ. The CDR3, as DNA: TGCGCCAGCAGCTTGCGAACGGGACAGGGGGGTAGTGAGCAGTTCTTC. Translating gives CASSLRTGQGGSEQFF.

The V and J genes are TRBV6-6 and TRBJ1-6; maybe TRBD1 (5 bases). The CDR3 loop spans 14 amino acids. Between the trimmed V and J ends, which lost 6 bases and 7 bases, there was a span of 13 bases. CDR1 MNHNY and CDR2 SVGAGI come from the germline V gene (reference sequence). CDR3 sequence reads: CASSSDGGNSPLHF. DNA for the CDR3: TGTGCCAGCAGCTCGGACGGGGGGAATTCACCCCTCCACTTT.

The genes are TRBV7-9 and TRBJ2-1; a weak D match, TRBD2 (6 bases). The CDR3 contains 14 residues. Germline values: CDR1 SEHNR, CDR2 FQNEAQ (reference sequence). V dropped 4 bases and J dropped 3 bases, with 10 bases sitting between them. Written as DNA, the CDR3 is TGTGCCAGCAGCTGGGGGACTGGCTACAATGAGCAGTTCTTC. It codes for CASSWGTGYNEQFF.

This clone has a single count. The CDR3 sequence is CASSPPERGNEQFF. The CDR3 nucleotides are TGTGCCAGTAGTCCCCCCGAAAGGGGCAATGAGCAGTTCTTC. The chain has TRBV19 and TRBJ2-1, with a tentative D call TRBD1 (5 bases). Looked up from germline, CDR1 is LNHDA and CDR2 is SQIVND (reference sequence). V lost 5 bases to trimming and J lost 6 bases, with 14 bases between them. This CDR3 is 14 amino acids long.